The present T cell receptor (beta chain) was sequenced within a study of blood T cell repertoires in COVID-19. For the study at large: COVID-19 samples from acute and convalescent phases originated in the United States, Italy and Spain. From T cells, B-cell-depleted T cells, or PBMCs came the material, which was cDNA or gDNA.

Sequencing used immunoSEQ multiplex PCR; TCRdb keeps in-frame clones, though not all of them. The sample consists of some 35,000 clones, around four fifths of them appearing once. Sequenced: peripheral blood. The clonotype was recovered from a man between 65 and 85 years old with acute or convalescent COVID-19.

The chain's CDR3 is CAWSHHGVADPYEQYF. The CDR3 bases are TGTGCCTGGAGCCACCACGGGGTAGCGGACCCCTACGAGCAGTACTTC. The chain links TRBV30 to TRBJ2-7, with TRBD2 as a possible D gene (6 bases). From germline, CDR1 is GTSNPN and CDR2 SVGIG (reference sequence). Trimming took off 3 bases at V and 2 bases at J, with 20 bases between the two ends. The CDR3 is made up of 16 amino acids.